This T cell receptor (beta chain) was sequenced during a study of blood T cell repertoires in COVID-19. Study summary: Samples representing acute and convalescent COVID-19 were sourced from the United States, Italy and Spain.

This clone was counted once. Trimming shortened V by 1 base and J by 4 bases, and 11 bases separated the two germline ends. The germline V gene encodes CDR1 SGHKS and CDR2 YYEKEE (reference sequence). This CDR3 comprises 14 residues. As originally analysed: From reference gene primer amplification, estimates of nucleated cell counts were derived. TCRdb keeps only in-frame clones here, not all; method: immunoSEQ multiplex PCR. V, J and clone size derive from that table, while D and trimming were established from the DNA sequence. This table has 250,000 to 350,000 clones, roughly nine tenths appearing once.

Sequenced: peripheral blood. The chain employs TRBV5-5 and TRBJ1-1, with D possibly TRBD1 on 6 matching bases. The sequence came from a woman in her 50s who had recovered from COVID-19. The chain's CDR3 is CASSLTGQGTEAFF. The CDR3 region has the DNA TGTGCCAGCAGCTTGACAGGGCAGGGCACTGAAGCTTTCTTT.